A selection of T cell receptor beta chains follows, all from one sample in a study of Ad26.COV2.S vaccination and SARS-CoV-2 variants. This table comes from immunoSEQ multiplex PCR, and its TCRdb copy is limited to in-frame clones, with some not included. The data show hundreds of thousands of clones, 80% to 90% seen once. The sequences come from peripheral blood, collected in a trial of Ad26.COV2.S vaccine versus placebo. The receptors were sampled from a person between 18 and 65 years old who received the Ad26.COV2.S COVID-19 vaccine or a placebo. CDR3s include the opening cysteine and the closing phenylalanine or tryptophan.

CASSKGQATYNEQFF,TRBJ2-1,TRBV5-4
CASSLGGQVYGYTF,TRBJ1-2,TRBV7-9
CASSGTPQGFLKGTEAFF,TRBJ1-1,TRBV6-1
CASSRDRGRDSPLHF,TRBJ1-6,TRBV18
CASTPDRGLPGELFF,TRBJ2-2,TRBV5-4
CAWGGEGDEKLFF,TRBJ1-4,TRBV30
CASSFGDYNSPLHF,TRBJ1-6,TRBV5-4
CASSIQGTNTIYF,TRBJ1-3,TRBV5-4
CASNARGEIYEQYF,TRBJ2-7,TRBV13
CASSLGDRGPYTQYF,TRBJ2-3,TRBV5-1
CASSQDSREAFF,TRBJ1-1,TRBV3-1/TRBV3-2
CASSLRTGQSGEKLFF,TRBJ1-4,TRBV9
CASSQLADLYEQYF,TRBJ2-7,TRBV6-5
CASSQDKLKLFF,TRBJ2-2,TRBV4-3
CAIQPTVGRRAEAFF,TRBJ1-1,TRBV10-3
CASSPGTSGVYEQYF,TRBJ2-7,TRBV18
CASSLEHSLSYEQYF,TRBJ2-7,TRBV11-2
CAWSDGQGNQPQHF,TRBJ1-5,TRBV30
CASSAGPAQETQYF,TRBJ2-5,TRBV9
CAWSRGPGFEAFF,TRBJ1-1,TRBV30
CARSFLKLGPSGNNEQFF,TRBJ2-1,TRBV5-3
CAISPSDAAVNTGELFF,TRBJ2-2,TRBV10-3
CASSHGASGSDLYF,TRBJ2-7,TRBV5-4
CASSRDSERGSPLHF,TRBJ1-6,TRBV7-9
CASSNRARANYGYTF,TRBJ1-2,TRBV5-4
CASGTGGPEAFF,TRBJ1-1,TRBV19
CASSSPGGLAKNIQYF,TRBJ2-4,TRBV9
CASSSLMTSGQETQYF,TRBJ2-5,TRBV5-6
CASNNGGPEDQPQHF,TRBJ1-5,TRBV2
CASSVVPNTEAFF,TRBJ1-1,TRBV9
CSVEEQAGGRGELFF,TRBJ2-2,TRBV29-1
CSALGGNYEQYF,TRBJ2-7,TRBV29-1
CASLYKGGMNTEAFF,TRBJ1-1,TRBV27
CASSMINTGELFF,TRBJ2-2,TRBV12-3/TRBV12-4
CAISGGQYDGYTF,TRBJ1-2,TRBV10-3
CASRGAGRGLEQYF,TRBJ2-7,TRBV6-5
CASSPRAGGSYNEQFF,TRBJ2-1,TRBV4-3
CASSLQGGTNYGYTF,TRBJ1-2,TRBV5-1
CASSGQGFDNQPQHF,TRBJ1-5,TRBV2
CASSPYRGEDEQYF,TRBJ2-7,TRBV7-9
CASSPRTTGPNYGYTF,TRBJ1-2,TRBV3-1/TRBV3-2
CAWSVQGGGNSPLHF,TRBJ1-6,TRBV30
CASSPPGRTPPDTQYF,TRBJ2-3,TRBV18
CSVVSGLAGVLQETQYF,TRBJ2-5,TRBV29-1
CASSPLGTSGRNEQYF,TRBJ2-7,TRBV7-8
CASSIGSGGETQYF,TRBJ2-5,TRBV19
CAWSVARTSGRAYNEQFF,TRBJ2-1,TRBV30
CASSVVSGESGELFF,TRBJ2-2,TRBV9
CASSRDRGWDQPQHF,TRBJ1-5,TRBV19
CASSLATGGRIVSYEQYF,TRBJ2-7,TRBV7-2
CASSLSRTNFDTQYF,TRBJ2-3,TRBV9
CATSSQGQKNTNTGELFF,TRBJ2-2,TRBV15
CASSPTTESPEQYF,TRBJ2-7,TRBV18
CASSRDHYEQYF,TRBJ2-7,TRBV6-6
CASRKTGVGEAFF,TRBJ1-1,TRBV12-3/TRBV12-4